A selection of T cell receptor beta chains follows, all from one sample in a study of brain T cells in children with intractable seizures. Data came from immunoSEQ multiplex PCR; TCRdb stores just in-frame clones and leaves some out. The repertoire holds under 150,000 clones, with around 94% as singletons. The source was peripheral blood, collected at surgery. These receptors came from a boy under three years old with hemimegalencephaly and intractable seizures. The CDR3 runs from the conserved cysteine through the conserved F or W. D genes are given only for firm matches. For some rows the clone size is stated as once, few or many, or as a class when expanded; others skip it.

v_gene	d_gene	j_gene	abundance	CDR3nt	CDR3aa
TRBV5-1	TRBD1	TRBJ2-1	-	TGCGCCAGCAGCTCGAGACAGGGGGGCCCCTACAATGAGCAGTTCTTC	CASSSRQGGPYNEQFF
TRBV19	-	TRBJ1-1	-	TGTGCCAGTAGTATGTGGAGGACGGAGAACACTGAAGCTTTCTTT	CASSMWRTENTEAFF
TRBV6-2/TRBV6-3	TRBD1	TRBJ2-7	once	TGTGCCAGCAGTCTCGGGACAGGGTACTACGAGCAGTACTTC	CASSLGTGYYEQYF
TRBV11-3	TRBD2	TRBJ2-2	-	TGTGCCAGCAGCACCACTAGCGGGAGGGCCTCCGGGGAGCTGTTTTTT	CASSTTSGRASGELFF
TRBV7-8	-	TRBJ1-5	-	TGTGCCAGCAGCTTAGTAGGCGGGGATCAGCCCCAGCATTTT	CASSLVGGDQPQHF
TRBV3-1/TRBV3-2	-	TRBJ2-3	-	TGTGCCAGCAGCCAACGCGGGCTTAGCACAGATACGCAGTATTTT	CASSQRGLSTDTQYF
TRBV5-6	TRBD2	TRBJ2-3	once	TGTGCCATTAGCGGGAGGCGCACAGATACGCAGTATTTT	CAISGRRTDTQYF
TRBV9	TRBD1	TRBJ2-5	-	TGTGCCAGCAGCGTAGGGACAGGGGTTGAGACCCAGTACTTC	CASSVGTGVETQYF
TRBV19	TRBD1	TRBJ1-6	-	TGTGCTAGTAGGCGGGGACAGGGAAGCACTATCACTTATTCACCCCTCCACTTT	CASRRGQGSTITYSPLHF
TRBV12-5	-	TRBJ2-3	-	TGTGCTAGTGCTTGGCGCGGCACAGATACGCAGTATTTT	CASAWRGTDTQYF
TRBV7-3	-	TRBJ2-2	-	TGTGCCAGCAGCTCCCTGGCCGGGGAGCTGTTTTTT	CASSSLAGELFF
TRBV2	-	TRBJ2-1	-	TGTGTAGGTCTGGCGGGCTACAATGAGCAGTTCTTC	CVGLAGYNEQFF
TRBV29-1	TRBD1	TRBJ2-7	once	TGCAGCGCTAAACAGGGGGCCTTACCTGACGAGCAGTACTTC	CSAKQGALPDEQYF
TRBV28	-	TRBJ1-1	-	TGTGCCAGCAGTTTCACAGTGGAAGCTGAAGCTTTCTTT	CASSFTVEAEAFF
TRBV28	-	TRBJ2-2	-	TGTGCCAGCAGGGGAAGGGACGGGGAAAACACCGGGGAGCTGTTTTTT	CASRGRDGENTGELFF
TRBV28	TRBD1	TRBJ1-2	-	TGTGCCAGCAAAGACAGGGCGGTGGGCTATGGCTACACCTTC	CASKDRAVGYGYTF
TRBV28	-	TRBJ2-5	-	TGTGCCAGCAGTTTACGGGGATCTTTAAGCCAAGAGACCCAGTACTTC	CASSLRGSLSQETQYF
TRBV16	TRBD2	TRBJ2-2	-	TGTGCCAGCAGCCAACGGACTAGCCCCGGGGAGCTGTTTTTT	CASSQRTSPGELFF
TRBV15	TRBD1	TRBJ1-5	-	TGTGCCACGGGCTCGTTAGCGGACAGGGGAAATCAGCCCCAGCATTTT	CATGSLADRGNQPQHF
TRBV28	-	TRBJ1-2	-	TGTGCCAGCAGTCTACCTGCCACCTATGGCTACACCTTC	CASSLPATYGYTF
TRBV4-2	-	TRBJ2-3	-	TGTGCCAGCAGCCAAACCCAGATCGTCACAGATACGCAGTATTTT	CASSQTQIVTDTQYF
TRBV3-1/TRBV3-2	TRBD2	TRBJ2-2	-	TGTGCCAGCAGCCAACTAACTAGCGGCAACACCGGGGAGCTGTTTTTT	CASSQLTSGNTGELFF
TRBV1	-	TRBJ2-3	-	TGCACCAGCAGCCAAGAATACGGACTAGCGGAATGGGGGGATACGCAGTATTTT	CTSSQEYGLAEWGDTQYF
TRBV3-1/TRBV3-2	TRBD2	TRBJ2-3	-	TGTGCCAGCAGCCAGAGAGCTAGCGGAGTCCATAGCACAGATACGCAGTATTTT	CASSQRASGVHSTDTQYF
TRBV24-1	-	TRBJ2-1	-	TGTGCCACCAGTTTCCCGGGTTCCGAGTCCTACAATGAGCAGTTCTTC	CATSFPGSESYNEQFF
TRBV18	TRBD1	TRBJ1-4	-	TGTGCCAGCTCACCGAAAACAGGGGTATATAATGAAAAACTGTTTTTT	CASSPKTGVYNEKLFF
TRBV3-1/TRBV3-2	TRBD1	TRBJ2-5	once	TGTGCCAGCGGGACGAGGACAGGGGATGGGACCCAGTACTTC	CASGTRTGDGTQYF
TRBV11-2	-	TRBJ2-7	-	TGTGCCAGCAGCCAGGCCGTCTCCTACGAGCAGTACTTC	CASSQAVSYEQYF
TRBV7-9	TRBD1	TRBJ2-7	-	TGTGCCAGCAGCAAGGACAGGGGAGCAGTCTACGAGCAGTACTTC	CASSKDRGAVYEQYF
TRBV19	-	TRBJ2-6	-	TGTGCCAGTAGTATTCACTCTGGGGCCAACGTCCTGACTTTC	CASSIHSGANVLTF
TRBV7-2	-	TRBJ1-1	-	TGTGCCAGCAGCTTAGGAAAAGGGCGCGAGGCCACTGAAGCTTTCTTT	CASSLGKGREATEAFF
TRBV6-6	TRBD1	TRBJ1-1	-	TGTGCCAGCAGTTCCACGACAGGGCTTATGAACACTGAAGCTTTCTTT	CASSSTTGLMNTEAFF
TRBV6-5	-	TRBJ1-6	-	TGTGCCAGCCGCCTAACAGATGATAATTCACCCCTCCACTTT	CASRLTDDNSPLHF
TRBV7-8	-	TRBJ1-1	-	TGTGCCAGCAGCTTAGGGGAAGTGAACACTGAAGCTTTCTTT	CASSLGEVNTEAFF
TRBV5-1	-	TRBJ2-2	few	TGCGCCAGCAGCTTTTGGGGGAGTCAAACCGGGGAGCTGTTTTTT	CASSFWGSQTGELFF
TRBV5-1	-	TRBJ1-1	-	TGCGCCAGCAGCCCGGGCCCTCGGGGTGGTGAAGCTTTCTTT	CASSPGPRGGEAFF
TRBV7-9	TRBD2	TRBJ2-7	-	TGTGCCAGCAGCTTAGGGACTAGTAACGAGCAGTACTTC	CASSLGTSNEQYF
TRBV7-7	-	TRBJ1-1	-	TGTGCCAGCAGCTTAGCGGCGAACACTGAAGCTTTCTTT	CASSLAANTEAFF
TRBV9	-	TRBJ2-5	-	TGTGCCAGCAGCGGCTCAGGGAGAGAGACCCAGTACTTC	CASSGSGRETQYF
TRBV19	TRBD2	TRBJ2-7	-	TGTGCCAGTAGTATATTGTGGGGGGGCGAGCAGTACTTC	CASSILWGGEQYF
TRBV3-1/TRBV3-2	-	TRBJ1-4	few	TGTGCCAGCAGCCTTGCCCGTGGACCCGAACCACCCCGTTTTTTT	CASSLARGPEPPRFF
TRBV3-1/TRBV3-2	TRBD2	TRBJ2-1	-	TGTGCCAGCGGGCCCTATAGCGGGAAAACCTACAATGAGCAGTTCTTC	CASGPYSGKTYNEQFF
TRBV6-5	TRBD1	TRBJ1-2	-	TGTGCCAGCAGCGAGGACAGGGGGCCATATGGCTACACCTTC	CASSEDRGPYGYTF
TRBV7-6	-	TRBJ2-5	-	TGTGCCAGCAGCCCCACCGGGGAGACCCAGTACTTC	CASSPTGETQYF
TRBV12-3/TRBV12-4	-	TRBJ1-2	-	TGTGCCAGCAGTTTTACGGGGGAAGGAGGCTACACCTTC	CASSFTGEGGYTF
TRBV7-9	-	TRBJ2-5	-	TGTGCCAGCAGCCCCGGGCCTCAAGAGACCCAGTACTTC	CASSPGPQETQYF
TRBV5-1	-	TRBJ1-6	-	TGCGCCAGCAGACCGACCGGGTATAATTCACCCCTCCACTTT	CASRPTGYNSPLHF
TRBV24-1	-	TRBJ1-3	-	TGTGCCACCCTGGGTCCCCCGGGAAACACCATATATTTT	CATLGPPGNTIYF
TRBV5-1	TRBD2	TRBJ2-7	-	TGCGCCAGCAGCGATGCGGGGGGCTCCTACGAGCAGTACTTC	CASSDAGGSYEQYF
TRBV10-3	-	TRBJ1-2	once	TGTGCCATCAGTGGTGATAGGAGGGCCTATGGCTACACCTTC	CAISGDRRAYGYTF
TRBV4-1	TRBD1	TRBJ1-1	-	TGCGCCAGCAGCCAGAGACCGGGGTCCCGACAGGGAAGGGGCACTGAAGCTTTCTTT	CASSQRPGSRQGRGTEAFF
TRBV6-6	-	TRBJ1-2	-	TGTGCCAGCAGTCCTCCCGCGTCCCGTTCCACCTTC	CASSPPASRSTF
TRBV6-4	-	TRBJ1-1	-	TGTGCCAGCAGTGCGACAGGCAACACTGAAGCTTTCTTT	CASSATGNTEAFF
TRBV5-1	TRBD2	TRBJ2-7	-	TGCGCCAGCACTGGACTAGCGGGAGAGGAGGAGCAGTACTTC	CASTGLAGEEEQYF
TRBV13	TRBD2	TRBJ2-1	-	TGTGCCAGCACCCCCGCTGAGCTAGCGGCCTCCAATGAGCAGTTCTTC	CASTPAELAASNEQFF
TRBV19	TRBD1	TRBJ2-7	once	TGTGCCAGTAGCACCGGGGACAGCATCTACGAGCAGTACTTC	CASSTGDSIYEQYF
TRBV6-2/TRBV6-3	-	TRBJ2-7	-	TGTGCCAGCAGTTACCACGGGACGGATTACTACGAGCAGTACTTC	CASSYHGTDYYEQYF
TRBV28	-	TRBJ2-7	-	TGTGCCAGCAGTGCCGGAGGGGGTATTCACTACGAGCAGTACTTC	CASSAGGGIHYEQYF
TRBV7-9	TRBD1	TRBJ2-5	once	TGTGCCAGCAGCTCACACCGGGACAGGGGTGAAGCCCAGTACTTC	CASSSHRDRGEAQYF